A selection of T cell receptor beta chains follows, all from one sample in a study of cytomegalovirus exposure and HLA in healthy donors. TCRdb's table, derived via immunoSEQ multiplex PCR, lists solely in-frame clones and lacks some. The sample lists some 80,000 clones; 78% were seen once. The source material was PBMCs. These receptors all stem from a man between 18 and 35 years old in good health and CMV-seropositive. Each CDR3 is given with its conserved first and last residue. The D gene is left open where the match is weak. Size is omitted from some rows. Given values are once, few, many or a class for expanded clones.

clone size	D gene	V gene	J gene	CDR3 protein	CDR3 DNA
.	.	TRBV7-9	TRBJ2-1	CASTPQGRNEQFF	TGTGCCAGCACCCCTCAGGGGCGGAATGAGCAGTTCTTC
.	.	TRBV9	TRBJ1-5	CASSPEWASNQPQHF	TGTGCCAGCAGCCCAGAATGGGCTAGCAATCAGCCCCAGCATTTT
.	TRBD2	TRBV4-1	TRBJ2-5	CASSQYRTSGRFQETQYF	TGCGCCAGCAGCCAGTACCGGACTAGCGGGAGGTTTCAAGAGACCCAGTACTTC
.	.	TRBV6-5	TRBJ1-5	CASSYSPGSQPQHF	TGTGCCAGCAGTTACTCGCCAGGTAGTCAGCCCCAGCATTTT
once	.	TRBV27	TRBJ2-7	CASSLFGLLDEQYF	TGTGCCAGCAGTTTATTCGGTTTACTAGACGAGCAGTACTTC
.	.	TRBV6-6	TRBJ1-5	CASGGEGMGNQPQHF	TGTGCCAGCGGAGGTGAAGGAATGGGCAATCAGCCCCAGCATTTT
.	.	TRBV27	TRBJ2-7	CASSSLGYEQYF	TGTGCCAGCAGTTCTCTCGGTTACGAGCAGTACTTC
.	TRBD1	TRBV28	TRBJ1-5	CASSLRGQVGQPQHF	TGTGCCAGCAGTTTACGAGGACAGGTTGGGCAGCCCCAGCATTTT
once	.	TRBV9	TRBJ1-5	CASSVGRGNQPQHF	TGTGCCAGCAGCGTAGGGAGGGGCAATCAGCCCCAGCATTTT
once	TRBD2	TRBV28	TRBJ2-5	CASRAGARTQYF	TGTGCCAGCAGAGCGGGAGCTAGGACCCAGTACTTC
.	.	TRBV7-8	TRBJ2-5	CASSFLETQYF	TGTGCCAGCAGCTTCTTGGAGACCCAGTACTTC
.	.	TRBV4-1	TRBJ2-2	CASSQDSLNTGELFF	TGCGCCAGCAGCCAGGACAGCCTTAACACCGGGGAGCTGTTTTTT
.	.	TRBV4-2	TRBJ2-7	CASSQDLGGALYEQYF	TGTGCCAGCAGCCAAGATCTGGGGGGAGCCCTCTACGAGCAGTACTTC
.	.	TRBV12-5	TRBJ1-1	CASGLVMEDGNTEAFF	TGTGCTAGTGGTTTGGTAATGGAGGACGGGAACACTGAAGCTTTCTTT
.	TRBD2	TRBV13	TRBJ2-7	CASSRPGLAVNEQYF	TGTGCCAGCAGCCGGCCGGGACTAGCGGTTAACGAGCAGTACTTC
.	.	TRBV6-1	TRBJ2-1	CASRGLNNEQFF	TGTGCCAGCAGGGGACTCAACAATGAGCAGTTCTTC
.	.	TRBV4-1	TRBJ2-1	CASSQDRGGEYYNEQFF	TGCGCCAGCAGCCAAGATAGGGGCGGGGAGTACTACAATGAGCAGTTCTTC